The entry below gives a single T cell receptor beta chain sequence along with its context. The length of the CDR3 is 14 residues. Trimming cost V 0 bases and J 6 bases, with 13 bases left between them. Per germline, CDR1 SGHRS and CDR2 YFSETQ. Using immunoSEQ multiplex PCR, the repertoire was profiled, and TCRdb retains in-frame clones only, with some absent. This table has about 480,000 clones, over 60% appearing once. The entry originates in a study of shared clonotypes between healthy human individuals. Sequenced sample: PBMCs. This TCR was sampled from a woman aged 40 to 50 in good health. Some clones in this sample may be carry-over from other donors' samples. J is TRBJ2-7 and V is TRBV5-1; D may be TRBD1 (5 bases). The CDR3 region is CASSLASGIGEQYF. The CDR3, as DNA: TGCGCCAGCAGCTTGGCCTCAGGGATAGGCGAGCAGTACTTC.